This note documents a single T cell receptor (beta chain) sequence. Some clones are missing from TCRdb's copy, which holds only in-frame ones; the method was immunoSEQ multiplex PCR. In the table there are over 110,000 clones, about 88% of which are singletons. Germline V lookup: CDR1 SGDLS, CDR2 YYNGEE. This CDR3 comprises 15 residues. The V segment lost 4 bases and the J segment 4 bases; nucleotides outside the gene matches: 7. The data belong to a study of cytomegalovirus exposure and HLA in healthy donors. The clonotype was recovered from a man aged 18 to 30 in good health and CMV-seropositive. Source material: PBMCs. The chain employs TRBV9 and TRBJ2-1; 8 bases map to TRBD2. This chain's CDR3 is CASSLGLAPYNEQFF. DNA for the CDR3: TGTGCCAGCAGCCTAGGACTAGCACCTTACAATGAGCAGTTCTTC.